A single sample gave rise to the 8 T cell receptor beta chains below, sequenced in a study of T cell responses to AZD1222 COVID-19 vaccine. The method was immunoSEQ multiplex PCR; TCRdb's version includes in-frame clones alone and lacks a portion of them. Here the sample spans around 150,000 clones, 85% to 95% being singletons. Sequencing used peripheral blood, obtained 28 days after the second AZD1222 dose. The receptors come from an adult who received the AZD1222 COVID-19 vaccine.

This chain connects TRBV7-2 to TRBJ2-7; D remains unclear. CDR1 is SGHTA and CDR2 is FQGNSA in the germline V gene. The germline V and J ends were trimmed by 5 bases and 0 bases, with 14 bases remaining between them. The CDR3 spans 15 residues. In nucleotides, the CDR3 is TGTGCCAGCAGCCCGGCGAGGACCGTCTCCTACGAGCAGTACTTC. This encodes CASSPARTVSYEQYF. The full variable domain, in which reference TRBV7-2 and TRBJ2-7 provide the parts outside the CDR3, is GAGVSQSPSNKVTEKGKDVELRCDPISGHTALYWYRQSLGQGLEFLIYFQGNSAPDKSGLPSDRFSAERTGGSVSTLTIQRTQQEDSAVYLCASSPARTVSYEQYFGPGTRLTVT.

The V call is TRBV29-1, the J call TRBJ2-3; D is perhaps TRBD2 (7 bases). Trimming cost V 4 bases and J 3 bases, with 14 bases left between them. There are 14 residues in the CDR3. CDR1 and CDR2 (germline): SQVTM, ANQGSEA. The CDR3 region is CSVVGGGITDTQYF. The CDR3 DNA sequence: TGCAGCGTTGTAGGCGGGGGCATTACAGATACGCAGTATTTT.

This rearrangement joins TRBV7-9 to TRBJ2-1, with D possibly being TRBD2 (5 bases). The CDR3 consists of 16 residues. CDR1 SEHNR and CDR2 FQNEAQ come from the germline V gene (reference sequence). The germline V and J ends were trimmed by 3 bases and 3 bases, with 15 bases remaining between them. Here the CDR3 reads CASSLGLARDYNEQFF. CDR3 DNA: TGTGCCAGCAGCTTGGGATTAGCGAGGGACTACAATGAGCAGTTCTTC.

A few counts support this clone. This rearrangement joins TRBV6-1 to TRBJ1-6, with 10 positions matching TRBD1. V was clipped by 6 bases and J by 7 bases; unmatched bases: 3. The CDR3 loop spans 14 amino acids. CDR1 is MNHNS and CDR2 is SASEGT in the germline V gene. The CDR3 sequence is CASSWDRGNSPLHF. CDR3 in DNA: TGTGCCAGCAGCTGGGACAGGGGAAATTCACCCCTCCACTTT.

The chain is built from TRBV3-1 (or the pseudogene TRBV3-2) and TRBJ1-5; D remains unclear. The CDR3 covers 12 residues. Trimming cost V 1 base and J 6 bases, with 4 bases left between them. Per germline, CDR1 LGHDT and CDR2 YNNKEL (reference sequence). The CDR3 reads CASSQAGQPQHF. The CDR3 DNA reads as TGTGCCAGCAGCCAAGCTGGTCAGCCCCAGCATTTT.

The chain joins TRBV30 to TRBJ1-2; D may be TRBD1 (5 bases). The V end lost 4 bases, the J end lost 3 bases, and 12 bases lay between the germline ends. This CDR3 comprises 13 residues. CDR1 is GTSNPN, CDR2 SVGIG, per germline (reference sequence). The CDR3 loop is CAWNRGLHYGYTF. The CDR3 DNA sequence: TGTGCCTGGAATAGGGGACTCCACTATGGCTACACCTTC. Variable domain in full (rest from reference TRBV30 and TRBJ1-2): SQTIHQWPATLVQPVGSPLSLECTVEGTSNPNLYWYRQAAGRGLQLLFYSVGIGQISSEVPQNLSASRPQDRQFILSSKKLLLSDSGFYLCAWNRGLHYGYTFGSGTRLTVV.

The V call is TRBV2, the J call TRBJ1-5; 7 nucleotides match TRBD1. V trimming: 5 bases; J trimming: 8 bases; junction bases outside the gene matches: 3. This CDR3 is 12 amino acids long. Germline V gene lookup returns CDR1 SNHLY and CDR2 FYNNEI. In nucleotides, the CDR3 is TGTGCCAGCAGTCGAGACAGGGAGCCCCAGCATTTT. Amino acids: CASSRDREPQHF.

The CDR3 nucleotides read TGTGCCAGCTCACGAAGCGGGGAGGGACGCGGCGCCGGGGAGCTGTTTTTT. As protein: CASSRSGEGRGAGELFF. The chain joins TRBV18 to TRBJ2-2; 7 nucleotides agree with TRBD2. The germline V gene encodes CDR1 KGHSH and CDR2 LQKENI. V shed 4 bases, J shed 6 bases, and the junction held 14 bases outside the gene matches. This CDR3 is built from 17 residues.